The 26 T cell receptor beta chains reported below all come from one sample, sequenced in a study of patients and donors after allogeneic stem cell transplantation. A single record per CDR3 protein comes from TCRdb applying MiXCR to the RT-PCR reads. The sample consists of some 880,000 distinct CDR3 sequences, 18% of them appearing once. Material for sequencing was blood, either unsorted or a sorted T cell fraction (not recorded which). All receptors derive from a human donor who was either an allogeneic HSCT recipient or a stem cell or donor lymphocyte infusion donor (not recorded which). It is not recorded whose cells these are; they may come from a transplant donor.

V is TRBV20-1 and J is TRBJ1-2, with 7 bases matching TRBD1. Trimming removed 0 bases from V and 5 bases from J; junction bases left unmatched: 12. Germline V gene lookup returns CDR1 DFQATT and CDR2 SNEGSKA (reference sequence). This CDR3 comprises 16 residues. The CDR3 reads CSARDTEGGLMYGYTF. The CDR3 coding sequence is TGCAGTGCTAGAGATACAGAAGGGGGCCTAATGTATGGCTACACCTTC.

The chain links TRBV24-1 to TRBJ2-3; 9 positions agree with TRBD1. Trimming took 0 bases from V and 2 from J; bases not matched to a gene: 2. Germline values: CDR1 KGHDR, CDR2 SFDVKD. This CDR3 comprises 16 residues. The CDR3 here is CATSDLGTGITDTQYF. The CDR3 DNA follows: TGTGCCACCAGTGATTTGGGGACAGGGATCACAGATACGCAGTATTTT.

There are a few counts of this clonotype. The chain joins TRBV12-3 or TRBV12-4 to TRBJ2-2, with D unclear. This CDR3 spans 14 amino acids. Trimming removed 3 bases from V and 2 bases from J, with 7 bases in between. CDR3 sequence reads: CASSFMPNTGELFF. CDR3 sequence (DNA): TGTGCCAGCAGTTTTATGCCTAACACCGGGGAGCTGTTTTTT.

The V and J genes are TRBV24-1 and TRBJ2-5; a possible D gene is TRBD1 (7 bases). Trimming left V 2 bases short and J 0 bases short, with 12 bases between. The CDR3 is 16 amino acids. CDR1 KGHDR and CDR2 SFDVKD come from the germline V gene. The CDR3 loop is CATSDSQGGHQETQYF. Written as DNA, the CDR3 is TGTGCCACCAGTGATTCGCAGGGGGGCCACCAAGAGACCCAGTACTTC.

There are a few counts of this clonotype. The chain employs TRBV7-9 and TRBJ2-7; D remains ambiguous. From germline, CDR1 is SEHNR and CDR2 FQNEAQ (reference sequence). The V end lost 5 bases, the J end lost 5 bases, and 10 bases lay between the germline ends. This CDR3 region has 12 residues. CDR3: CASSPPIHEQYF. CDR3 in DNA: TGTGCCAGCAGCCCCCCGATTCACGAGCAGTACTTC. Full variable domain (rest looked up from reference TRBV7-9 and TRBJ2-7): DTGVSQNPRHKITKRGQNVTFRCDPISEHNRLYWYRQTLGQGPEFLTYFQNEAQLEKSRLLSDRFSAERPKGSFSTLEIQRTEQGDSAMYLCASSPPIHEQYFGPGTRLTVT.

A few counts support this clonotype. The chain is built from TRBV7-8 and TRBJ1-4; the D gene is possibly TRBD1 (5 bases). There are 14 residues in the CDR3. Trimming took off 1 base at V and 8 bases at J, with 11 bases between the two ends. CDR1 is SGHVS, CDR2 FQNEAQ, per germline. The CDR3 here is CASSLGGIQEKLFF. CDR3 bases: TGTGCCAGCAGCTTAGGGGGGATACAGGAAAAACTGTTTTTT.

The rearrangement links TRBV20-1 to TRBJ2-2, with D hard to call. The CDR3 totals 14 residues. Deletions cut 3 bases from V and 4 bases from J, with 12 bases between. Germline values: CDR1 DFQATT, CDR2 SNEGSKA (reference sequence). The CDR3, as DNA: TGCAGTGCTAGTGGGCAGGACCCCACCGGGGAGCTGTTTTTT. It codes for CSASGQDPTGELFF.

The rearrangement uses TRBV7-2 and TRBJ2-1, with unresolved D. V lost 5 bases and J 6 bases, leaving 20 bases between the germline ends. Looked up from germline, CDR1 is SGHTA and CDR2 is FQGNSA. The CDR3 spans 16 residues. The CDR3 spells CASSPRRTPWGNEQFF. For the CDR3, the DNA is TGTGCCAGCAGCCCCCGGCGGACGCCCTGGGGCAATGAGCAGTTCTTC.

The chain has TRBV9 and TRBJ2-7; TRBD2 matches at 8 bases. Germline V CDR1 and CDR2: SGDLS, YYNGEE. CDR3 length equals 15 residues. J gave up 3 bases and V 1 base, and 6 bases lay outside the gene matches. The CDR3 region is CASSVSAGGLYEQYF. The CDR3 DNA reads TGTGCCAGCAGCGTATCGGCGGGAGGTCTCTACGAGCAGTACTTC.

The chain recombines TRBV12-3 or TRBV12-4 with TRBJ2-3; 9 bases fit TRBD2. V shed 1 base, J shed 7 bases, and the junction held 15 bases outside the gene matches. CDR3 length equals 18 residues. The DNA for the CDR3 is TGTGCCAGCAGTTTAGACCCCGGGACTAGCAAAATGAAAAATACGCAGTATTTT. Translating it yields CASSLDPGTSKMKNTQYF.

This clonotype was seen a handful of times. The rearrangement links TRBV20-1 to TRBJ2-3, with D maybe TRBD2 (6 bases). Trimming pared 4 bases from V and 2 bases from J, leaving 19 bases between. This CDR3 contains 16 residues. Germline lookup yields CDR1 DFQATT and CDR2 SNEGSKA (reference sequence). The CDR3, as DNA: TGCAGTGCTATGGACTACCACGTCGCGGCCACAGATACGCAGTATTTT. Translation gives CSAMDYHVAATDTQYF.

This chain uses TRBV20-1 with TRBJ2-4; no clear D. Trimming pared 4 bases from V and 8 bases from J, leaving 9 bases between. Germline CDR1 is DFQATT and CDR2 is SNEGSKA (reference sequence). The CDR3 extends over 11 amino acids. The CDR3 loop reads CSAISSYIQYF. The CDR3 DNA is TGCAGTGCTATTTCGAGTTACATTCAGTACTTC.

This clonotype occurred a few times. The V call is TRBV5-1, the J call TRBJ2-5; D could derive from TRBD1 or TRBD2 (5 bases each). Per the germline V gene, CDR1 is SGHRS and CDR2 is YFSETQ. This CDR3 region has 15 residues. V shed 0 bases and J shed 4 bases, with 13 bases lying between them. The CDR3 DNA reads TGCGCCAGCAGCTTGGCGGTTGGGGACCCAGAGACCCAGTACTTC. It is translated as CASSLAVGDPETQYF.

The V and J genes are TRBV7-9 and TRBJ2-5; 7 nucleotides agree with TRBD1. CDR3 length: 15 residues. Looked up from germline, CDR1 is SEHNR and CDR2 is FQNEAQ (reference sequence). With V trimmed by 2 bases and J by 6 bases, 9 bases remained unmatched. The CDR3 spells CASSLLTDRVKTQYF. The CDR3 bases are TGTGCCAGCAGCTTACTTACCGACAGGGTGAAGACCCAGTACTTC.

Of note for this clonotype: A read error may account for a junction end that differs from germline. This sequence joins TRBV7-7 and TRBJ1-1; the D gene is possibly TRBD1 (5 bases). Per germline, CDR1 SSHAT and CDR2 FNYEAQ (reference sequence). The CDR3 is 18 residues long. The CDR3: CASSPLLRRKGLNTEAFF. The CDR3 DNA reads TGTGCTAGCAGCCCACTTTTAAGGAGGAAGGGGCTGAACACTGAAGCTTTCTTT.

CDR3 coding DNA: TGTGCCAGCTCACCGCCTGGCGACCATACGCAGTATTTT. Translated, it gives CASSPPGDHTQYF. The genes are TRBV18 and TRBJ2-3; D is undetermined. The CDR3 loop spans 13 amino acids. V lost 3 bases and J 7 bases, leaving 11 bases between the germline ends. The germline CDR1 and CDR2 sequences are KGHSH and LQKENI.

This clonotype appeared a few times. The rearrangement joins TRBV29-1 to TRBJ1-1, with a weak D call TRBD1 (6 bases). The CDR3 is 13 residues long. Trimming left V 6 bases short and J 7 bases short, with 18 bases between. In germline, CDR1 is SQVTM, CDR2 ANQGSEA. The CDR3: CSVPSGQTYEAFF. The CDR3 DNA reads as TGCAGCGTGCCTTCAGGACAGACCTATGAAGCTTTCTTT.

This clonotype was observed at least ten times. The CDR3 DNA is TGCGCCAGCAGCTTGGGATGGGACAGCTCCTACGAGCAGTACTTC. Protein: CASSLGWDSSYEQYF. The V gene is TRBV5-1, the J gene TRBJ2-7, with 7 bases fitting TRBD1. Germline V gene sequence: CDR1 SGHRS, CDR2 YFSETQ. The CDR3 has 15 residues. V dropped 0 bases and J dropped 0; count of bases not matched to a gene: 3.

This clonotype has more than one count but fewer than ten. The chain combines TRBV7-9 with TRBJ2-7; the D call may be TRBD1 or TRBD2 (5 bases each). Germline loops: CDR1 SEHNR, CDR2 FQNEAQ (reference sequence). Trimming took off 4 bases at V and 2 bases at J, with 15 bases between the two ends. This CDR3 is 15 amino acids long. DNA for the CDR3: TGTGCCAGCAGCTCACCGGGACGCCAGACCTACGAGCAGTACTTC. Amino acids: CASSSPGRQTYEQYF.

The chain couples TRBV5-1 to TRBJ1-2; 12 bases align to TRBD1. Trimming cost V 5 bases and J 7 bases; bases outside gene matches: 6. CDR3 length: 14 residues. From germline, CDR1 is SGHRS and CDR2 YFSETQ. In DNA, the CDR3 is TGCGCCAGCAGACGGGACAGGGGGCCGCTTGGCTACACCTTC. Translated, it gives CASRRDRGPLGYTF.

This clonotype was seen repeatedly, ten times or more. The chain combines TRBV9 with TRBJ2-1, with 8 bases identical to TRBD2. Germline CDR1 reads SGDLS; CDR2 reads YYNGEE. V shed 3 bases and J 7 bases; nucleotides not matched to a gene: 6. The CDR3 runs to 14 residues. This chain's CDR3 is CASSGGGTVNEQFF. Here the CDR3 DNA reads TGTGCCAGCAGCGGCGGGGGGACCGTGAATGAGCAGTTCTTC. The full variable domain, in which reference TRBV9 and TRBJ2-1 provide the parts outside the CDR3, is DSGVTQTPKHLITATGQRVTLRCSPRSGDLSVYWYQQSLDQGLQFLIQYYNGEERAKGNILERFSAQQFPDLHSELNLSSLELGDSALYFCASSGGGTVNEQFFGPGTRLTVL.

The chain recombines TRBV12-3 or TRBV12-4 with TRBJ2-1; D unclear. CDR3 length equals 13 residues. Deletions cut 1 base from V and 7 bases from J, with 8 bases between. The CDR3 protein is CASSLGTMNEQFF. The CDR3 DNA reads TGTGCCAGCAGTTTAGGGACGATGAATGAGCAGTTCTTC.

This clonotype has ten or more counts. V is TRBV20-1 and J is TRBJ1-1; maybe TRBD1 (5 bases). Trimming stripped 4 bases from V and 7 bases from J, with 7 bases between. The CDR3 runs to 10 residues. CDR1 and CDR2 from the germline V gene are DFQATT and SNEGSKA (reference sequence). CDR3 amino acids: CSATDSEAFF. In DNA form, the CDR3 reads TGCAGTGCTACAGACAGTGAAGCTTTCTTT.

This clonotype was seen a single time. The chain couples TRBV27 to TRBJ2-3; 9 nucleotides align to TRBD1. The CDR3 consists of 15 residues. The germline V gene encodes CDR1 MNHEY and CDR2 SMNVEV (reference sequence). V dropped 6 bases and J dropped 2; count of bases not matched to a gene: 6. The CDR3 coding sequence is TGTGCCAGCAGCAACAGGGGGCGCCCCACAGATACGCAGTATTTT. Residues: CASSNRGRPTDTQYF.

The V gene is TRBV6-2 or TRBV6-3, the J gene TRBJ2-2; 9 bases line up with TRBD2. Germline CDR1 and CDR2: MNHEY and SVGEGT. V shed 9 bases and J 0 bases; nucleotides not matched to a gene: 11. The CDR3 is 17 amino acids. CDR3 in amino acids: CARGRLADEANTGELFF. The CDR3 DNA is TGTGCCAGGGGGAGACTAGCGGACGAAGCGAACACCGGGGAGCTGTTTTTT.

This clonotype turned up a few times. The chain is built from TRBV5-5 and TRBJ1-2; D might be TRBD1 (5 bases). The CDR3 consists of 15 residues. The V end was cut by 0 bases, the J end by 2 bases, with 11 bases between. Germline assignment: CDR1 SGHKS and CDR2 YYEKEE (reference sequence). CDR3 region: CASSLGTAGNYGYTF. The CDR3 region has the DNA TGTGCCAGCAGCTTGGGCACGGCAGGGAACTATGGCTACACCTTC. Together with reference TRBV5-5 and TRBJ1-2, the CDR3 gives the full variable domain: DAGVTQSPTHLIKTRGQQVTLRCSPISGHKSVSWYQQVLGQGPQFIFQYYEKEERGRGNFPDRFSARQFPNYSSELNVNALLLGDSALYLCASSLGTAGNYGYTFGSGTRLTVV.